A selection of T cell receptor beta chains follows, all from one sample in a study of cytomegalovirus exposure and HLA in healthy donors. Some clones are missing from TCRdb's copy, which holds only in-frame ones; the method was immunoSEQ multiplex PCR. This table holds some 150,000 clones, 70% to 80% found once. The specimen was PBMCs. These TCRs come from a woman in her forties or fifties in good health and CMV-seronegative. CDR3s include the opening cysteine and the closing phenylalanine or tryptophan. Each record gives: clone size, V gene, J gene, D gene, CDR3 DNA, CDR3 protein. A D gene is named only where the DNA matches it firmly. Clone size is shown for a subset of rows, as once, few, many or a class of expanded clone.

once	TRBV5-6	TRBJ2-7	NA	TGTGCCAGCAGCGGGCCGGTAGGCAGGGAGGCCTACGAGCAGTACTTC	CASSGPVGREAYEQYF
NA	TRBV5-1	TRBJ2-1	TRBD2	TGCGCCAGCAGCCCGACCCCGACTAGCGGTCATAATGAGCAGTTCTTC	CASSPTPTSGHNEQFF
NA	TRBV6-1	TRBJ2-7	TRBD1	TGTGCCAGCAGTGCAGGGGGAACCTACGAGCAGTACTTC	CASSAGGTYEQYF
NA	TRBV30	TRBJ2-7	TRBD1	TGTGCCTGGAGTGCGGTACAGGGGGTGGGATGGCAGTACTTC	CAWSAVQGVGWQYF
NA	TRBV5-1	TRBJ2-7	TRBD1	TGCGCCAGCAGCTCAGGGACAGGGGGCTCCTACGAGCAGTACTTC	CASSSGTGGSYEQYF
NA	TRBV2	TRBJ1-1	NA	TGTGCCAGCTACCTGGGGCAGTTGAACACTGAAGCTTTCTTT	CASYLGQLNTEAFF
few	TRBV7-2	TRBJ2-5	NA	TGTGCCAGCAGCAGCTGGGGCGGGGGCCTGTACCAAGAGACCCAGTACTTC	CASSSWGGGLYQETQYF
NA	TRBV27	TRBJ2-5	NA	TGTGCCACCCGAAAAGGGGTGACCGCCCAAGAGACCCAGTACTTC	CATRKGVTAQETQYF
NA	TRBV15	TRBJ2-2	TRBD1	TGTGCCACCAGCAGATTCCCGGGACAGGGGGCCACCGGGGAGCTGTTTTTT	CATSRFPGQGATGELFF
NA	TRBV5-8	TRBJ1-4	TRBD1	TGTGCCAGCAGCTTTGTGGGACAGGGATATGAAAAACTGTTTTTT	CASSFVGQGYEKLFF
NA	TRBV5-4	TRBJ2-3	TRBD2	TGTGCCAGCAGCCCCAGTCCCGGGACTAGCGGTACAGATACGCAGTATTTT	CASSPSPGTSGTDTQYF
few	TRBV7-2	TRBJ2-4	NA	TGTGCCAGCAGCCAAGGAGGGGCTATAGCCAAAAACATTCAGTACTTC	CASSQGGAIAKNIQYF
NA	TRBV19	TRBJ1-1	TRBD1	TGTGCCAGTCGGGGGGCCCGGACAGGGTGGGCTGAAGCTTTCTTT	CASRGARTGWAEAFF
NA	TRBV27	TRBJ2-3	TRBD1	TGTGCCAGCAGCTGGGGACAGACCACAGATACGCAGTATTTT	CASSWGQTTDTQYF
few	TRBV7-9	TRBJ2-3	TRBD2	TGTGCCAGCAGCGACTTAAGCCGAGTTCTAGCGGGGGGTGAAGATACGCAGTATTTT	CASSDLSRVLAGGEDTQYF
NA	TRBV18	TRBJ1-3	TRBD1	TGTGCCAGCTCCCCGGGACAGAGGAACTCTGGAAACACCATATATTTT	CASSPGQRNSGNTIYF
NA	TRBV9	TRBJ1-6	NA	TGTGCCAGCAGCGTGACAGACTCTTATAATTCACCCCTCCACTTT	CASSVTDSYNSPLHF
NA	TRBV5-1	TRBJ1-6	NA	TGCGCCAGCAGCTTGGCGGGACAACCTTCACCCCTCCACTTT	CASSLAGQPSPLHF
NA	TRBV18	TRBJ1-1	NA	TGTGCCAGCTCACCAGGCGGTGATGTGTGGAATACTGAAGCTTTCTTT	CASSPGGDVWNTEAFF
NA	TRBV5-6	TRBJ2-7	NA	TGTGCCAGCAGCGTATTACAGGGGCGGGGAGAGCAGTACTTC	CASSVLQGRGEQYF
NA	TRBV7-9	TRBJ1-5	NA	TGTGCCAGCAGCCTCAACAGGGATCAGCCCCAGCATTTT	CASSLNRDQPQHF
NA	TRBV30	TRBJ2-7	NA	TGTGCCTGGAGTGTAGAGGACGAGCAGTACTTC	CAWSVEDEQYF
NA	TRBV30	TRBJ2-1	NA	TGTGCCTGGAACAATGGTCTAGGCGATTACAATGAGCAGTTCTTC	CAWNNGLGDYNEQFF
NA	TRBV28	TRBJ2-7	NA	TGTGCCAGCACGACCAGGGGCGAGCAGTACTTC	CASTTRGEQYF
NA	TRBV5-6	TRBJ2-5	TRBD2	TGTGCCAGCAGCTTAGCGGGGAAAGAGACCCAGTACTTC	CASSLAGKETQYF
NA	TRBV18	TRBJ1-3	TRBD1	TGTGCCAGCTCACCTGACAGGGTGGGTGGAAACACCATATATTTT	CASSPDRVGGNTIYF
NA	TRBV4-1	TRBJ2-1	TRBD2	TGCGCCAGCACCCAAACGGGACTAGCGGCTAATGAGCAGTTCTTC	CASTQTGLAANEQFF
NA	TRBV6-6	TRBJ2-7	NA	TGTGCCAGCAGTTTAATAGAGGGTCACGAGCAGTACTTC	CASSLIEGHEQYF
few	TRBV28	TRBJ2-3	TRBD2	TGTGCCAGCAGTTCGGAGCGGGGGGGTGCAGATACGCAGTATTTT	CASSSERGGADTQYF
NA	TRBV27	TRBJ2-3	TRBD2	TGTGCCAGCAGTTTGATTGGGCTAGCGGGGGGTGGGGCAGATACGCAGTATTTT	CASSLIGLAGGGADTQYF
NA	TRBV6-4	TRBJ1-1	TRBD1	TGTGCCAGCAGTAAGGGGACAGAACCGAACACTGAAGCTTTCTTT	CASSKGTEPNTEAFF
NA	TRBV5-5	TRBJ1-4	NA	TGTGCCAGCAGCACACAGGGTCTTTGGGAAAAACTGTTTTTT	CASSTQGLWEKLFF
NA	TRBV6-5	TRBJ1-2	NA	TGTGCCAGCAACGGGGAGGGGTATGGCTACACCTTC	CASNGEGYGYTF
NA	TRBV7-2	TRBJ1-5	TRBD1	TGTGCCAGCAGTCCCGGGACAGGGGAAAATCAGCCCCAGCATTTT	CASSPGTGENQPQHF
NA	TRBV6-5	TRBJ1-1	TRBD1	TGTGCCAGCAGTTACACAAGACAGGGACCCCTCACTGAAGCTTTCTTT	CASSYTRQGPLTEAFF
NA	TRBV27	TRBJ2-3	TRBD2	TGTGCCAGCAGTTCGCACTCCAGACTAGCGGGAAGCACAGATACGCAGTATTTT	CASSSHSRLAGSTDTQYF
NA	TRBV28	TRBJ1-5	NA	TGTGCCAGCAGTGTTGGTCCGGCGGGCAATCAGCCCCAGCATTTT	CASSVGPAGNQPQHF
NA	TRBV6-1	TRBJ1-5	NA	TGTGCCAGCAGTGAAATCAGGTTTCAGGGTCCCCAGCATTTT	CASSEIRFQGPQHF
NA	TRBV27	TRBJ1-2	NA	TGTGCCAGCAGTCCTATCAGGTTAGGGCCCCAGGGAGGCTATGGCTACACCTTC	CASSPIRLGPQGGYGYTF
NA	TRBV11-3	TRBJ2-5	NA	TGTGCCAGCAGCCTAGGACGGGGCAGGGGGACCCAGTACTTC	CASSLGRGRGTQYF
NA	TRBV28	TRBJ1-5	NA	TGTGCCAGCAGTTTGGACAGCAATCGGCCCCAGCATTTT	CASSLDSNRPQHF
NA	TRBV5-1	TRBJ2-5	NA	TGCGCCAGCAGCGATCGACAGAGCCAAGAGACCCAGTACTTC	CASSDRQSQETQYF
NA	TRBV7-9	TRBJ1-5	NA	TGTGCCAGCAGCTTTCAGGGGTATGGACAGCCCCAGCATTTT	CASSFQGYGQPQHF
NA	TRBV28	TRBJ2-6	TRBD2	TGTGCCAGCAGTCGGACTAGCGTGCCTGGGGCCAACGTCCTGACTTTC	CASSRTSVPGANVLTF
once	TRBV2	TRBJ1-1	TRBD1	TGTGCCAGCAGTGACGGGTTAGGGACAGGCACTGAAGCTTTCTTT	CASSDGLGTGTEAFF
NA	TRBV2	TRBJ1-2	NA	TGTGCCAGCAGTGAAGTCAGGGGCTACACCTTC	CASSEVRGYTF
NA	TRBV6-1	TRBJ1-2	NA	TGTGCCAGCAAAAATGAGCGTGCCTATGGCTACACCTTC	CASKNERAYGYTF
NA	TRBV19	TRBJ2-7	NA	TGTGCCAGTAGCGGGAGAGGCTCCTACGAGCAGTACTTC	CASSGRGSYEQYF
NA	TRBV5-6	TRBJ1-2	NA	TGTGCCAGCAGCCGTCCAGGAAAAGGGGACTATGGCTACACCTTC	CASSRPGKGDYGYTF
NA	TRBV7-8	TRBJ1-1	TRBD1	TGTGCCAGCAGCTTAGACAGGGGACCGGCTTTCTTT	CASSLDRGPAFF